The rows below give T cell receptor beta chains drawn from one sample of a study of blood T cell repertoires in COVID-19. Profiling relied on immunoSEQ multiplex PCR, and the TCRdb table lists in-frame clones only, not all of them. Here the sample spans fewer than 200,000 clones, about 74% being singletons. Sequencing was carried out using peripheral blood. The receptors stem from a woman over 75 with acute or convalescent COVID-19. CDR3s include the opening cysteine and the closing phenylalanine or tryptophan. The D gene is left open where the match is weak. Not every row has a clone size; where given, it reads once, few, many or a size class.

>TRBJ1-6|NA|NA|14|TRBV28
CASTGQDYNSPLHF
TGTGCCAGCACCGGACAAGACTATAATTCACCCCTCCACTTT
>TRBJ2-7|TRBD1|once|15|TRBV15
CATSRDRDRGHEQYF
TGTGCCACCAGCAGAGATAGGGACAGGGGCCACGAGCAGTACTTC
>TRBJ2-2|TRBD2|few|19|TRBV5-6
CASSLKRLAKISNTGELFF
TGTGCCAGCAGCTTGAAAAGACTAGCGAAAATTTCGAACACCGGGGAGCTGTTTTTT
>TRBJ2-1|TRBD2|NA|15|TRBV7-9
CASSLGLADDNEQFF
TGTGCCAGCAGCCTAGGACTAGCGGACGACAATGAGCAGTTCTTC
>TRBJ2-7|TRBD2|NA|15|TRBV30
CAWRGTSGIINEQYF
TGTGCCTGGAGGGGGACTAGCGGGATTATCAACGAGCAGTACTTC
>TRBJ2-3|NA|NA|17|TRBV5-3
CARSSGGPREVGDTQYF
TGTGCCAGAAGCTCCGGCGGTCCTAGGGAGGTGGGAGATACGCAGTATTTT
>TRBJ2-7|TRBD1|NA|14|TRBV2
CASTAGTGHYEQYF
TGTGCCAGCACTGCCGGGACAGGCCACTACGAGCAGTACTTC
>TRBJ1-2|NA|few|14|TRBV6-5
CASSRQQVFYGYTF
TGTGCCAGCAGTAGACAACAGGTCTTCTATGGCTACACCTTC
>TRBJ2-3|NA|NA|13|TRBV9
CASSVASDDTQYF
TGTGCCAGCAGCGTAGCTAGCGACGATACGCAGTATTTT
>TRBJ2-1|NA|NA|13|TRBV12-3/TRBV12-4
CASSLQGGDEQFF
TGTGCCAGCAGTCTTCAGGGGGGCGATGAGCAGTTCTTC
>TRBJ1-5|NA|NA|13|TRBV2
CASSEQVLQPQHF
TGTGCCAGCTCGGAACAGGTTCTTCAGCCCCAGCATTTT
>TRBJ2-1|NA|NA|17|TRBV5-1
CASSLEGGGKLYNEQFF
TGCGCCAGCAGCTTGGAGGGAGGGGGAAAACTTTACAATGAGCAGTTCTTC
>TRBJ2-7|NA|many|11|TRBV2
CASSRTERQYF
TGTGCCAGCAGTAGGACAGAAAGGCAGTACTTC
>TRBJ1-3|NA|NA|14|TRBV5-1
CASTLTGDGNTIYF
TGCGCCAGCACCTTGACAGGCGACGGAAACACCATATATTTT
>TRBJ2-7|NA|NA|14|TRBV27
CASTSRTDLYEQYF
TGTGCCAGCACATCAAGGACAGACCTCTACGAGCAGTACTTC
>TRBJ2-7|TRBD1|once|16|TRBV28
CASRSWGQGTSYEQYF
TGTGCCAGCAGGAGCTGGGGACAGGGGACTTCCTACGAGCAGTACTTC
>TRBJ1-2|TRBD1|once|13|TRBV7-2
CASSLGTGYGYTF
TGTGCCAGCAGCTTAGGGACAGGATATGGCTACACCTTC
>TRBJ2-5|TRBD1|NA|15|TRBV6-6
CASSKPGQEEETQYF
TGTGCCAGCAGTAAACCGGGACAGGAGGAGGAGACCCAGTACTTC
>TRBJ1-5|TRBD1|NA|14|TRBV28
CASSSYRGGQPQHF
TGTGCCAGCAGTTCCTACAGGGGCGGTCAGCCCCAGCATTTT
>TRBJ1-1|NA|NA|13|TRBV18
CASSSGGNTEAFF
TGTGCCAGCTCATCCGGGGGGAACACTGAAGCTTTCTTT
>TRBJ1-5|NA|few|14|TRBV3-1/TRBV3-2
CASSQDRVEQPQHF
TGTGCCAGCAGCCAAGACAGGGTCGAGCAGCCCCAGCATTTT
>TRBJ2-5|TRBD2|NA|12|TRBV6-5
CASSVGGETQYF
TGTGCCAGCAGCGTCGGGGGGGAGACCCAGTACTTC